This is a list of T cell receptor beta chains from one sample in a study of blood T cell repertoires in COVID-19. TCRdb's copy holds only in-frame clones and misses some; the assay was immunoSEQ multiplex PCR. The sample holds roughly 340,000 clones, 85% to 90% seen once. Sequenced input: PBMCs or T cells enriched from blood (not recorded which). The source is a man aged 18-30 years who had recovered from COVID-19. The CDR3 runs from the conserved cysteine through the conserved F or W. Fields, in order: V gene, clone size, J gene, D gene, CDR3 protein, CDR3 DNA. The D gene is left open where the match is weak. Size tells how often a clone was seen (once, few, many) or the class of an expanded clone, and some rows leave it out.

TRBV5-1	few	TRBJ2-1	TRBD2	CASRMGPSGYNEQFF	TGCGCCAGCAGGATGGGTCCTAGCGGGTACAATGAGCAGTTCTTC
TRBV19	.	TRBJ1-1	TRBD1	CASYPDRGHTEAFF	TGTGCCAGCTACCCGGACAGGGGCCACACTGAAGCTTTCTTT
TRBV7-9	few	TRBJ2-7	TRBD2	CASSLGAGGRYEQYF	TGTGCCAGCAGCTTAGGAGCGGGAGGGCGGTACGAGCAGTACTTC
TRBV7-9	.	TRBJ2-1	.	CASSLTTYNEQFF	TGTGCCAGCAGCTTAACTACCTACAATGAGCAGTTCTTC
TRBV5-6	.	TRBJ2-2	.	CASTLGGLNTGELFF	TGTGCCAGCACCCTGGGGGGGCTGAACACCGGGGAGCTGTTTTTT
TRBV12-5	.	TRBJ1-5	TRBD1	CASGLGDRGNQPQHF	TGTGCTAGTGGTTTGGGGGACAGGGGGAATCAGCCCCAGCATTTT
TRBV5-1	.	TRBJ2-1	TRBD2	CASSLWAGGYDEQFF	TGCGCCAGCAGCTTGTGGGCGGGAGGGTACGATGAGCAGTTCTTC
TRBV5-4	.	TRBJ2-6	.	CASSLEGAGANVLTF	TGTGCCAGCAGCTTGGAGGGAGCTGGGGCCAACGTCCTGACTTTC
TRBV18	.	TRBJ2-2	.	CASSRPRGANTGELFF	TGTGCCAGCTCACGTCCGCGGGGCGCGAACACCGGGGAGCTGTTTTTT
TRBV29-1	.	TRBJ2-1	TRBD1	CSGTGWDEQFF	TGCAGCGGGACAGGGTGGGATGAGCAGTTCTTC
TRBV19	.	TRBJ2-1	.	CASSFGGGGDEQFF	TGTGCCAGTAGTTTCGGCGGAGGGGGCGATGAGCAGTTCTTC
TRBV2	once	TRBJ1-3	.	CAGQRGSGNTIYF	TGTGCTGGCCAGCGAGGCTCTGGAAACACCATATATTTT
TRBV28	.	TRBJ1-2	.	CASSFSKYGYTF	TGTGCCAGCAGTTTTAGCAAATATGGCTACACCTTC
TRBV9	.	TRBJ2-7	.	CASRPKPGSYEQYF	TGTGCCAGCAGGCCCAAACCCGGCTCCTACGAGCAGTACTTC
TRBV5-1	.	TRBJ2-3	.	CASSGGQIDTDTQYF	TGCGCCAGCAGCGGCGGACAGATAGACACAGATACGCAGTATTTT
TRBV7-2	.	TRBJ1-1	.	CASSLAYGGLTEAFF	TGTGCCAGCAGCTTAGCGTACGGGGGTTTGACTGAAGCTTTCTTT
TRBV5-1	.	TRBJ1-6	TRBD1	CASSQTGERANSPLHF	TGCGCCAGCAGCCAGACAGGGGAACGTGCGAATTCACCCCTCCACTTT
TRBV9	.	TRBJ2-2	TRBD1	CASSARGQGTGELFF	TGTGCCAGCAGCGCGAGGGGGCAGGGCACCGGGGAGCTGTTTTTT
TRBV3-1/TRBV3-2	.	TRBJ1-4	TRBD1	CASSQPGQGNEKLFF	TGTGCCAGCAGCCAACCGGGACAGGGTAATGAAAAACTGTTTTTT
TRBV9	.	TRBJ1-5	.	CARNRAISNQPQHF	TGTGCCAGAAACAGGGCCATAAGCAATCAGCCCCAGCATTTT
TRBV6-1	once	TRBJ2-5	TRBD2	CASSEAVSGRARETQYF	TGTGCCAGCAGTGAAGCGGTTAGCGGGAGGGCCAGGGAGACCCAGTACTTC
TRBV2	.	TRBJ1-1	TRBD1	CASSEVPGQGKGNTEAFF	TGTGCCAGCAGTGAAGTACCGGGACAGGGCAAGGGGAACACTGAAGCTTTCTTT
TRBV2	.	TRBJ2-7	.	CASIQVHYEQYF	TGTGCCAGCATCCAGGTACACTACGAGCAGTACTTC
TRBV25-1	.	TRBJ1-1	.	CASSEGDTMQYNF	TGTGCCAGCAGCGAAGGGGACACCATGCAATACAACTTT
TRBV28	.	TRBJ1-2	TRBD1	CASRGQDYGYTF	TGTGCCAGCCGGGGACAGGACTATGGCTACACCTTC
TRBV27	.	TRBJ2-7	.	CASSLQGISYEQYF	TGTGCCAGCAGTTTGCAGGGGATCTCCTACGAGCAGTACTTC
TRBV30	.	TRBJ2-7	TRBD1	CAWSGPGQGTYEQYF	TGTGCCTGGAGTGGCCCGGGACAGGGAACCTACGAGCAGTACTTC
TRBV7-2	.	TRBJ2-1	TRBD2	CASSSASGGSGEQFF	TGTGCCAGCAGCAGCGCTAGCGGGGGTTCGGGTGAGCAGTTCTTC
TRBV4-1	.	TRBJ2-7	TRBD2	CASSQEGGDSYEQYF	TGCGCCAGCAGCCAAGAGGGGGGGGACTCCTACGAGCAGTACTTC
TRBV7-9	.	TRBJ2-1	.	CASSLDEYNEQFF	TGTGCCAGCAGCTTAGATGAGTACAATGAGCAGTTCTTC
TRBV27	.	TRBJ1-4	.	CASSPPRVGLNEKLFF	TGTGCCAGCAGTCCCCCTCGGGTTGGTCTTAATGAAAAACTGTTTTTT
TRBV6-5	.	TRBJ1-5	.	CASRGIYYSNQPQHF	TGTGCCAGCCGGGGAATTTATTATAGCAATCAGCCCCAGCATTTT
TRBV5-6	.	TRBJ2-1	TRBD1	CASSLFTGGGNEQFF	TGTGCCAGCAGCTTGTTTACAGGGGGCGGGAATGAGCAGTTCTTC
TRBV14	.	TRBJ2-3	TRBD1	CASSRGQGRTDTQYF	TGTGCCAGCAGCCGCGGACAGGGTAGAACAGATACGCAGTATTTT
TRBV5-6	.	TRBJ1-2	TRBD1	CASSPRDRANYGYTF	TGTGCCAGCAGCCCCCGGGACAGAGCTAACTATGGCTACACCTTC
TRBV6-5	.	TRBJ2-7	.	CASSLTTDSSYEQYF	TGTGCCAGCAGCTTGACAACGGACAGCTCCTACGAGCAGTACTTC
TRBV9	.	TRBJ2-3	.	CASSVTVFSTDTQYF	TGTGCCAGCAGCGTTACAGTCTTTAGCACAGATACGCAGTATTTT
TRBV5-4	.	TRBJ1-5	TRBD1	CASSLDPGQTNQPQHF	TGTGCCAGCAGCTTGGACCCGGGACAGACCAATCAGCCCCAGCATTTT